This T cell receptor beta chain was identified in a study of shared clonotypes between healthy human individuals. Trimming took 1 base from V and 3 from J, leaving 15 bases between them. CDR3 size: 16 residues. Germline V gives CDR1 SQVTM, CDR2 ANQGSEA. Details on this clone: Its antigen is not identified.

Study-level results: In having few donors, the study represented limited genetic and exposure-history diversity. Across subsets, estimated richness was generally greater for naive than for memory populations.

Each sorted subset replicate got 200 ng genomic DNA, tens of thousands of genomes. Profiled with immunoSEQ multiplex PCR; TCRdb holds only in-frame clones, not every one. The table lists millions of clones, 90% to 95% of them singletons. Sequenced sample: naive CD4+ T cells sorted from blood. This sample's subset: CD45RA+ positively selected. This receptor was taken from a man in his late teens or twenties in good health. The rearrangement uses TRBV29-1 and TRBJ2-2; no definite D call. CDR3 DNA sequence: TGCAGCGTTGAAGTGGGGTTAGGCCCGGACACCGGGGAGCTGTTTTTT. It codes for CSVEVGLGPDTGELFF.